This paragraph covers one T cell receptor beta chain sequence. These data belong to a study of shared clonotypes between healthy human individuals. Naive CD8 cells lacked CD45RO and underwent positive selection for CCR7, leaving out terminally differentiated effector memory CD45RA+ cells. The study enrolled healthy HIV-negative adults without recent acute infections or vaccinations as donors. CDR1 and CDR2 (germline): SQVTM, ANQGSEA. This CDR3 has 14 amino acids. V shed 6 bases and J shed 3 bases, with 17 bases lying between them. Method: immunoSEQ multiplex PCR; TCRdb's copy keeps in-frame clones and lacks some. The sample lists over 2 million clones; about 95% were seen once.

The sequencing sample was made of naive CD8+ T cells sorted from blood. The rearrangement uses TRBV29-1 and TRBJ1-1, with D perhaps TRBD1 (5 bases). This sequence was found in a man between 18 and 35 years old in good health. As DNA, the CDR3 is TGCAGCGTACCCCGGGTAGGGGAGTACACTGAAGCTTTCTTT. Its protein product is CSVPRVGEYTEAFF. Full variable domain (rest looked up from reference TRBV29-1 and TRBJ1-1): SAVISQKPSRDICQRGTSLTIQCQVDSQVTMMFWYRQQPGQSLTLIATANQGSEATYESGFVIDKFPISRPNLTFSTLTVSNMSPEDSSIYLCSVPRVGEYTEAFFGQGTRLTVV.